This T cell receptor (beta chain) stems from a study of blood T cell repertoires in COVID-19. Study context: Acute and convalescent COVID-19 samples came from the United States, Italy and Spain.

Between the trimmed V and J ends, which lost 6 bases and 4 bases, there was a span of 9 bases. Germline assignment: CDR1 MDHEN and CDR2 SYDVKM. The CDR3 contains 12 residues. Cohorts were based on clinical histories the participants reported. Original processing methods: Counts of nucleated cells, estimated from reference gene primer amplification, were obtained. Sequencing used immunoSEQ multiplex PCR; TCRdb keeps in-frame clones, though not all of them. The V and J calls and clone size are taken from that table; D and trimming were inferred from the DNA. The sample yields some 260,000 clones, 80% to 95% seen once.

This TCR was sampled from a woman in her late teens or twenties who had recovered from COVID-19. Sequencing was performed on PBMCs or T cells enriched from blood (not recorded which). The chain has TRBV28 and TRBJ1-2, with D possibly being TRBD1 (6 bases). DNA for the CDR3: TGTGCCAGCAGCTCGGACAGCTATGGCTACACCTTC. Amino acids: CASSSDSYGYTF.